These 32 T cell receptor beta chains were sequenced from one sample in a study of response to subunit inactivated influenza vaccine. TCRdb re-analysed the RT-PCR reads in MiXCR, keeping a single row per CDR3 protein. Among about 780,000 distinct CDR3 sequences listed, 15% to 20% were seen once. Material: PBMCs from blood, obtained more than 4 days after vaccination. These receptors were taken from a man in his fifties who received an inactivated influenza vaccine.

The rearrangement joins TRBV4-2 to TRBJ2-4; tentative D call: TRBD1 (6 bases). V was trimmed by 8 bases and J by 0 bases, leaving 11 bases between them. Germline assignment: CDR1 LGHNA and CDR2 YNFKEQ. The CDR3 extends over 14 amino acids. Written as DNA, the CDR3 is TGTGCCAGCGGACAGCCACTAGCCAAAAACATTCAGTACTTC. Translation gives CASGQPLAKNIQYF.

The CDR3 DNA reads TGCGCCAGCAGCCAAGATTATAGTGGAGTAGATACGCAGTATTTT. Amino acids: CASSQDYSGVDTQYF. The V and J genes are TRBV4-1 and TRBJ2-3, with unresolved D. The CDR3 totals 15 residues. V shed 0 bases and J shed 5 bases, with 12 bases lying between them. CDR1 is MGHRA and CDR2 is YSYEKL in the germline V gene.

This clonotype was counted between two and nine times. This rearrangement joins TRBV9 to TRBJ2-3, with 8 bases aligning to TRBD2. The V gene's germline CDR1 is SGDLS and CDR2 YYNGEE. The CDR3 is 16 residues long. The ends lost 0 bases at V and 3 bases at J; junction bases unmatched: 6. CDR3 in DNA: TGTGCCAGCAGCGTAGGAAATAGCGGGACTACAGATACGCAGTATTTT. This translates into CASSVGNSGTTDTQYF.

This sequence joins TRBV12-3 or TRBV12-4 and TRBJ2-7; possibly TRBD2 for D (6 bases). V lost 5 bases and J lost 3, with 17 bases in between. This CDR3 spans 15 amino acids. The chain's CDR3 is CASSPRSGDGYEQYF. For the CDR3, the DNA is TGTGCCAGCAGTCCTCGATCGGGGGATGGCTACGAGCAGTACTTC.

This clonotype was observed a few times. The chain uses TRBV11-2 and TRBJ2-7; 13 bases map to TRBD2. The CDR3 sequence is 17 residues long. The V and J ends lost 5 bases and 7 bases, in that order; junction bases with no gene match: 14. Germline V CDR1 and CDR2: SGHAT, FQNNGV. The chain's CDR3 is CASSLGLAGAALEEQYF. The CDR3 DNA sequence: TGTGCCAGCAGCCTAGGACTAGCGGGGGCCGCACTGGAAGAGCAGTACTTC.

This rearrangement joins TRBV11-1 to TRBJ2-1; D ambiguous. CDR3 length: 16 residues. The ends were cut back, 2 bases at V and 8 bases at J, with 19 bases in the middle. Per the germline V gene, CDR1 is SGHAT and CDR2 is FQDESV (reference sequence). The chain's CDR3 is CASSLLRTPNVDEQFF. CDR3 nucleotides: TGTGCCAGCAGCTTATTACGGACGCCCAACGTGGATGAGCAGTTCTTC.

This clonotype was counted only a few times. V usage is TRBV20-1 and J usage is TRBJ2-3, with a tentative D call TRBD1 (5 bases). The V end lost 4 bases, the J end lost 3 bases, and 11 bases lay between the germline ends. This CDR3 comprises 13 residues. The germline V gene has CDR1 DFQATT and CDR2 SNEGSKA (reference sequence). CDR3 amino acids: CSATRVGTDTQYF. The CDR3 bases are TGCAGTGCTACCAGGGTTGGGACAGATACGCAGTATTTT.

In this sample, this clonotype turned up a few times. The V call is TRBV5-1, the J call TRBJ1-2; D uncertain. This CDR3 has 15 residues. Looked up from germline, CDR1 is SGHRS and CDR2 is YFSETQ. Trimming stripped 0 bases from V and 2 bases from J, with 11 bases between. CDR3 sequence (DNA): TGCGCCAGCAGCTTGGACAACGTGGTAAACTATGGCTACACCTTC. It codes for CASSLDNVVNYGYTF.

This chain uses TRBV4-3 with TRBJ2-7, with a weak D call TRBD1 (6 bases). This CDR3 has 16 amino acids. V was trimmed by 0 bases and J by 3 bases, leaving 15 bases between them. Germline V lookup: CDR1 LGHNA, CDR2 YSLEER. The CDR3 here is CASSQEYPDRYYEQYF. The CDR3 nucleotides are TGCGCCAGCAGCCAAGAGTATCCGGACAGATACTACGAGCAGTACTTC.

This clonotype appeared a few times. Germline is not matched at one junction end, which may reflect a read error. The chain combines TRBV12-3 or TRBV12-4 with TRBJ2-2, with D perhaps matching TRBD1 or TRBD2 (6 bases each). The CDR3 is made up of 16 amino acids. The CDR3 DNA is TGTGCCAGCACTTTAGGGTTGGGGGGCATCGGCGGGGAGCTGTTTTTT. Its translation: CASTLGLGGIGGELFF.

This rearrangement joins TRBV6-5 to TRBJ1-2, with 7 bases that match TRBD1. This CDR3 spans 13 amino acids. Losses at the gene ends were 4 bases for V and 8 bases for J; bases not matched to a gene: 7. CDR1 and CDR2 from the germline V gene are MNHEY and SVGAGI. CDR3 in amino acids: CASSLDRVAGYTF. The CDR3 DNA follows: TGTGCCAGCAGTTTAGACAGGGTAGCCGGCTACACCTTC.

This clonotype was observed a few times. The CDR3 DNA sequence: TGCAGTGCTAGAGATTTAGGCCTAGAGTACTTC. Protein product: CSARDLGLEYF. V gene TRBV20-1 combines with J gene TRBJ2-7, with no clear D. Trimming took 0 bases from V and 11 from J, leaving 11 bases between them. From germline, CDR1 is DFQATT and CDR2 SNEGSKA (reference sequence). This CDR3 region has 11 residues.

This clonotype appeared a few times. The chain recombines TRBV5-6 with TRBJ1-1; D gene ambiguous. In germline, CDR1 is SGHDT, CDR2 YYEEEE. The CDR3 runs to 12 residues. Between the trimmed V and J ends, which lost 5 bases and 5 bases, there was a span of 10 bases. The CDR3 sequence: CASSYQRTEAFF. DNA of the CDR3: TGTGCCAGCAGTTATCAGAGGACTGAAGCTTTCTTT.

This clonotype was detected many times. The rearrangement links TRBV9 to TRBJ1-2; 12 positions match TRBD1. V shed 0 bases, J shed 8 bases, and the junction held 8 bases outside the gene matches. The CDR3 runs to 16 residues. Germline CDR1 SGDLS, CDR2 YYNGEE. CDR3 in amino acids: CASSVDSRDRGQGYTF. In DNA, the CDR3 is TGTGCCAGCAGCGTAGATTCCCGGGACAGGGGGCAAGGCTACACCTTC.

The chain couples TRBV10-3 to TRBJ1-1; 9 bases fit TRBD1. The V and J ends lost 0 bases and 5 bases, in that order; junction bases with no gene match: 7. The CDR3 extends over 16 amino acids. The germline gives CDR1 ENHRY, CDR2 SYGVKD. CDR3 DNA sequence: TGTGCCATCAGTGAGTCGCCGGGACAGGGAGGGACTGAAGCTTTCTTT. This translates into CAISESPGQGGTEAFF.

The V gene is TRBV25-1, the J gene TRBJ1-2; D gene unclear. Trimming cost V 4 bases and J 0 bases, with 12 bases left between them. This CDR3 has 15 residues. Germline values: CDR1 MGHDK, CDR2 SYGVNS. The CDR3 reads CASSGLDGANYGYTF. Written as DNA, the CDR3 is TGTGCCAGCAGTGGGTTGGACGGAGCTAACTATGGCTACACCTTC.

This clonotype was observed a handful of times. The chain joins TRBV5-1 to TRBJ1-2; no clear D. Deletions cut 0 bases from V and 8 bases from J, with 11 bases between. This CDR3 is built from 13 residues. From germline, CDR1 is SGHRS and CDR2 YFSETQ. The DNA of the CDR3 is TGCGCCAGCAGCTTGGAAGGGTCTCGAGGCTACACCTTC. Protein product: CASSLEGSRGYTF.

The V gene is TRBV5-1, the J gene TRBJ2-5; 12 bases are shared with TRBD2. V lost 5 bases and J lost 3; bases outside the gene matches: 11. This CDR3 contains 17 residues. From germline, CDR1 is SGHRS and CDR2 YFSETQ. CDR3 DNA: TGCGCCAGCAGTTTGACCGGACTAGCGGGACAAAAAGAGACCCAGTACTTC. It translates to CASSLTGLAGQKETQYF. Based on the CDR3 plus reference TRBV5-1 and TRBJ2-5, the full variable domain is KAGVTQTPRYLIKTRGQQVTLSCSPISGHRSVSWYQQTPGQGLQFLFEYFSETQRNKGNFPGRFSGRQFSNSRSEMNVSTLELGDSALYLCASSLTGLAGQKETQYFGPGTRLLVL.

This clonotype was observed a handful of times. The chain joins TRBV5-6 to TRBJ2-1, with 13 bases lining up with TRBD2. V was clipped by 4 bases and J by 9 bases; unmatched bases: 10. Germline V lookup: CDR1 SGHDT, CDR2 YYEEEE. CDR3 size: 16 residues. DNA for the CDR3: TGTGCCAGCAGCACTACTTGGACTAGCGGGAGTGGTGAGCAGTTCTTC. Encoded protein: CASSTTWTSGSGEQFF.

This clonotype came up a few times. The chain carries TRBV5-5 and TRBJ2-3, with TRBD2 identical over 7 bases. Germline loops: CDR1 SGHKS, CDR2 YYEKEE (reference sequence). Trimming took 2 bases from V and 6 from J; bases not matched to a gene: 3. The CDR3 sequence is 13 residues long. The DNA for the CDR3 is TGTGCCAGCAGCTTCCGGGGGGACGATACGCAGTATTTT. Its translation is CASSFRGDDTQYF.

This rearrangement joins TRBV2 to TRBJ2-7; 10 bases line up with TRBD1. V gave up 4 bases and J gave up 6 bases; unmatched junction bases: 9. In germline, CDR1 is SNHLY, CDR2 FYNNEI. The CDR3 has 15 residues. Here the CDR3 DNA reads TGTGCCAGCAGTGGATGGGACAGGGGAAGTGGCGAGCAGTACTTC. Amino acid sequence: CASSGWDRGSGEQYF. The full variable domain, with the rest looked up from reference TRBV2 and TRBJ2-7, is EPEVTQTPSHQVTQMGQEVILRCVPISNHLYFYWYRQILGQKVEFLVSFYNNEISEKSEIFDDQFSVERPDGSNFTLKIRSTKLEDSAMYFCASSGWDRGSGEQYFGPGTRLTVT.

This clonotype was counted once. This chain uses TRBV7-3 with TRBJ2-3; D call uncertain. The V gene's germline CDR1 is SGHTA and CDR2 FQGTGA. This CDR3 region has 13 residues. Trimming took off 4 bases at V and 2 bases at J, with 7 bases between the two ends. DNA for the CDR3: TGTGCCAGCAGCTCAGATCTCACAGATACGCAGTATTTT. Amino acid sequence: CASSSDLTDTQYF.

The chain joins TRBV10-3 to TRBJ2-7; 7 positions match TRBD1. The CDR3 consists of 13 residues. Germline values: CDR1 ENHRY, CDR2 SYGVKD. V was clipped by 5 bases and J by 3 bases; unmatched bases: 4. CDR3 bases: TGTGCCATCAGTCCGGGACAGCTCTACGAGCAGTACTTC. Encoded protein: CAISPGQLYEQYF.

J is TRBJ1-6 and V is TRBV7-2; D may be TRBD1 (5 bases). The CDR3 length is 14 residues. Trimming removed 7 bases from V and 5 bases from J, with 12 bases in between. Germline V lookup: CDR1 SGHTA, CDR2 FQGNSA. The CDR3 nucleotides are TGTGCCAGCAACAGACAGTTTGATAATTCACCCCTCCACTTT. Translating it yields CASNRQFDNSPLHF. Filled out from reference TRBV7-2 and TRBJ1-6, the complete variable domain reads GAGVSQSPSNKVTEKGKDVELRCDPISGHTALYWYRQSLGQGLEFLIYFQGNSAPDKSGLPSDRFSAERTGGSVSTLTIQRTQQEDSAVYLCASNRQFDNSPLHFGNGTRLTVT.

This clonotype has just a few counts. V is TRBV28 and J is TRBJ2-5; 9 nucleotides match TRBD1. This CDR3 has 14 residues. Trimming cost V 8 bases and J 6 bases; bases outside gene matches: 10. Germline CDR1 is MDHEN and CDR2 is SYDVKM. The CDR3 coding sequence is TGTGCCAGCCGAAATACAGGGGGCTTGAAGACCCAGTACTTC. Protein: CASRNTGGLKTQYF.

This clonotype was picked up a small number of times. The chain employs TRBV20-1 and TRBJ1-6; the D gene is possibly TRBD1 (5 bases). This CDR3 comprises 16 residues. The V end was cut by 3 bases, the J end by 4 bases, with 16 bases between. Germline V lookup: CDR1 DFQATT, CDR2 SNEGSKA (reference sequence). CDR3 sequence reads: CSASRGGRSYNSPLHF. CDR3 sequence (DNA): TGCAGTGCTAGCCGGGGCGGACGGTCTTATAATTCACCCCTCCACTTT.

The chain links TRBV5-1 to TRBJ1-2; weak D call: TRBD1 (5 bases). V was cut by 5 bases and J by 2 bases, with 13 bases left in between. Germline CDR1 SGHRS, CDR2 YFSETQ. CDR3 size: 14 residues. The CDR3 sequence: CASRPGLSNYGYTF. In DNA form, the CDR3 reads TGCGCCAGCAGGCCGGGACTGAGCAACTATGGCTACACCTTC.

This clonotype was seen at least ten times. The rearrangement links TRBV6-4 to TRBJ2-2; D is unresolved. V was shortened by 3 bases and J by 8 bases, with 10 bases between the two germline ends. Germline V lookup: CDR1 MRHNA, CDR2 SNTAGT. The CDR3 contains 13 residues. The DNA for the CDR3 is TGTGCCAGCAGTGAAGGAGAGTCGGGGGAGCTGTTTTTT. Translated, it gives CASSEGESGELFF.

This clonotype showed up many times. The J gene is TRBJ2-7, the V gene TRBV12-3 or TRBV12-4; no firm D call. Between the trimmed V and J ends, which lost 2 bases and 2 bases, there was a span of 4 bases. The CDR3 length is 12 residues. The CDR3 nucleotides are TGTGCCAGCAGTTTAAGGACCTACGAGCAGTACTTC. It codes for CASSLRTYEQYF.

The gene calls are TRBV10-3 and TRBJ2-7; no reliable D call. The CDR3 runs to 15 residues. Germline V lookup: CDR1 ENHRY, CDR2 SYGVKD. V was cut by 3 bases and J by 0 bases, with 12 bases left in between. Here the CDR3 reads CAISDPLVTSYEQYF. CDR3 DNA: TGTGCCATCAGTGACCCGTTGGTGACCTCCTACGAGCAGTACTTC.

This clonotype was counted only a few times. The V call is TRBV2, the J call TRBJ2-3; 8 bases align to TRBD1. The CDR3 spans 14 residues. Trimming at V came to 6 bases and at J to 2 bases, leaving 4 bases not matched to a gene. Germline-derived CDR1 and CDR2 are SNHLY and FYNNEI. For the CDR3, the DNA is TGTGCCAGCAGATTGGACAGGGACACAGATACGCAGTATTTT. Amino acids: CASRLDRDTDTQYF.

This clonotype was counted between two and nine times. V and J are TRBV5-6 and TRBJ2-2; D is undetermined. Trimming pared 5 bases from V and 6 bases from J, leaving 11 bases between. CDR3 length: 13 residues. Germline V gene sequence: CDR1 SGHDT, CDR2 YYEEEE. The CDR3 loop reads CASSSTSPGELFF. CDR3 sequence (DNA): TGTGCCAGCAGTTCGACGAGCCCCGGGGAGCTGTTTTTT.